The clone carrying this T cell receptor (beta chain) was observed once. Its antigen is not known. Clones were sequenced by immunoSEQ multiplex PCR, and TCRdb holds only the in-frame ones, with some missing. The repertoire holds over 10,000 clones, with around 94% as singletons. Conventional CD4+ T cells were sorted from blood as CD25-low CD127-high cells. This entry is derived from a study of regulatory and conventional T cells in RAG deficiency. J was trimmed by 4 bases and V by 1 base; bases with no gene match: 3. Germline V gives CDR1 SGHTA, CDR2 FQGNSA. This CDR3 comprises 14 residues. Broader study findings: Patient subsets had shorter CDR3s; Omenn Treg-Tconv overlap exceeded 80%. RAG-deficient patients showed markedly lower Shannon entropy and higher Simpson indices than control T-cell subsets.

A further study also used this sample, focusing on regulatory T cells. From that second work: Primers: 52 TRBV forward and 13 TRBJ reverse. In patients, unique TRB V-J pairs were restricted and V/J usage skewed, especially in Tregs.

The gene calls are TRBV7-2 and TRBJ1-1, with TRBD1 identical over 7 bases. Sequenced sample: CD4+ effector T cells sorted from blood. This clonotype was sampled from a human donor in good health. The CDR3 region is CASSLVSGGTEAFF. Written as DNA, the CDR3 is TGTGCCAGCAGCTTAGTGTCAGGGGGCACTGAAGCTTTCTTT.